A single sample is the source of the 12 T cell receptor beta chains below, sequenced in a study of control samples from healthy donors and cancer patients (dated by TCRdb to 2020 to 2022). Receptors were amplified or captured by the immunoSEQ multiplex PCR assay. TCRdb took this table from immuneACCESS and kept in-frame rearrangements with V and J called. Such tables lack part of the clones; where checked against another copy, unresolved V genes explain under half of the gap, and the rest is unexplained. Here the sample has roughly 59,000 clones; under 95% occur a single time. The leading ten clones occupy 1.7% of the sample. Source material: PBMCs. Every receptor here comes from a middle-aged man with colorectal cancer.

The chain has TRBV18 and TRBJ2-1, with D hard to call. The CDR3 is 13 residues long. V lost 3 bases and J 9 bases, leaving 12 bases between the germline ends. Germline V gene data show CDR1 as KGHSH and CDR2 as LQKENI. CDR3 nucleotides: TGTGCCAGCTCACCCGGTCTTGGCCTTGAGCAGTTCTTC. Its translation is CASSPGLGLEQFF. Complete variable domain (other parts from reference TRBV18 and TRBJ2-1): NAGVMQNPRHLVRRRGQEARLRCSPMKGHSHVYWYRQLPEEGLKFMVYLQKENIIDESGMPKERFSAEFPKEGPSILRIQQVVRGDSAAYFCASSPGLGLEQFFGPGTRLTVL.

The chain links TRBV18 to TRBJ2-1; 7 nucleotides line up with TRBD1. The CDR3 spans 14 residues. V dropped 4 bases and J dropped 8; count of bases not matched to a gene: 8. The germline CDR1 and CDR2 sequences are KGHSH and LQKENI. CDR3 in amino acids: CASSLLVGGDEQFF. CDR3 nucleotide sequence: TGTGCCAGCTCACTCTTGGTAGGGGGCGATGAGCAGTTCTTC.

V usage is TRBV27 and J usage is TRBJ1-1; D is undetermined. The CDR3 runs 14 residues. V lost 5 bases, J lost 4 bases, and 14 bases lay in between. Per the germline V gene, CDR1 is MNHEY and CDR2 is SMNVEV (reference sequence). CDR3 sequence reads: CASSTGRVGTEAFF. The DNA of the CDR3 is TGTGCCAGCAGTACCGGACGGGTAGGCACTGAAGCTTTCTTT.

The rearrangement links TRBV30 to TRBJ1-2, with D unclear. This CDR3 contains 13 residues. V lost 2 bases and J lost 5, with 12 bases in between. CDR1 is GTSNPN, CDR2 SVGIG, per germline (reference sequence). CDR3 nucleotide sequence: TGTGCCTGGAGTCCCGGGCACCAATATGGCTACACCTTC. It specifies CAWSPGHQYGYTF.

V is TRBV5-4 and J is TRBJ2-3, with unresolved D. Germline V gives CDR1 SGHNT, CDR2 YYREEE (reference sequence). V lost 3 bases and J 1 base, leaving 3 bases between the germline ends. The CDR3 loop spans 12 amino acids. The CDR3 is CASSWGTDTQYF. CDR3 nucleotides: TGTGCCAGCAGCTGGGGCACAGATACGCAGTATTTT.

A few counts support this clone. V gene TRBV29-1 combines with J gene TRBJ1-1, with 8 bases lining up with TRBD1. CDR3 length equals 13 residues. Per the germline V gene, CDR1 is SQVTM and CDR2 is ANQGSEA. The V segment lost 7 bases and the J segment 3 bases; nucleotides outside the gene matches: 7. CDR3 nucleotide sequence: TGCAGCGCGCGCAGGGGGCAGGACACTGAAGCTTTCTTT. Translation gives CSARRGQDTEAFF.

The chain uses TRBV3-1 (or the pseudogene TRBV3-2) and TRBJ2-7, with a tentative D call TRBD2 (5 bases). Germline V gives CDR1 LGHDT, CDR2 YNNKEL (reference sequence). CDR3 length: 12 residues. Trimming shortened V by 1 base and J by 5 bases, and 6 bases separated the two germline ends. CDR3 loop: CASSQAGNEQYF. The DNA of the CDR3 is TGTGCCAGCAGCCAAGCCGGGAACGAGCAGTACTTC.

This clone came up once. The CDR3 region is CASSPPAGENSPLHF. As DNA, the CDR3 is TGTGCCAGCTCCCCCCCGGCGGGGGAGAATTCACCCCTCCACTTT. This sequence joins TRBV18 and TRBJ1-6; TRBD1 is a possible D gene (5 bases). In germline, CDR1 is KGHSH, CDR2 LQKENI. The CDR3 consists of 15 residues. V lost 6 bases and J 7 bases, leaving 16 bases between the germline ends.

About this clone: Other nucleotide sequences in the sample specify the same CDR3. The rearrangement uses TRBV5-4 and TRBJ1-1; D is possibly TRBD1 (5 bases). Germline CDR1 is SGHNT and CDR2 is YYREEE (reference sequence). The CDR3 is made up of 14 amino acids. V was pared by 0 bases and J by 1 base, with 7 bases between. The CDR3 region has the DNA TGTGCCAGCAGCTTGGGACAGACGAACACTGAAGCTTTCTTT. Translation gives CASSLGQTNTEAFF.

The V and J genes are TRBV5-1 and TRBJ1-4; no clear D. Trimming removed 5 bases at V and 5 bases at J, with 10 bases between. CDR1 SGHRS and CDR2 YFSETQ come from the germline V gene. The CDR3 is 13 amino acids. The CDR3 region is CASRAQPNEKLFF. The CDR3 coding sequence is TGCGCCAGCAGGGCACAACCAAATGAAAAACTGTTTTTT.

The V gene is TRBV3-1 (or the pseudogene TRBV3-2), the J gene TRBJ1-5; TRBD1 might be the D (6 bases). CDR3 length: 14 amino acids. Germline values: CDR1 LGHDT, CDR2 YNNKEL (reference sequence). V lost 4 bases and J lost 2, with 9 bases in between. CDR3 region: CASSPGQRNQPQHF. The CDR3 DNA sequence: TGTGCCAGCAGCCCTGGACAGCGCAATCAGCCCCAGCATTTT.

This sequence joins TRBV11-2 and TRBJ2-3; D remains unclear. Trimming took 0 bases from V and 8 from J, leaving 12 bases between them. Germline V lookup: CDR1 SGHAT, CDR2 FQNNGV. The CDR3 length is 14 residues. The CDR3 DNA is TGTGCCAGCAGCTTAGATAGCAGCCACGGTACGCAGTATTTT. It translates to CASSLDSSHGTQYF.